The source of this T cell receptor beta chain is a study of blood T cell repertoires in COVID-19. Study information: Some COVID-19 samples were acute and others convalescent; all came from the United States, Italy and Spain. PBMCs, B-cell-depleted T cells, or T cells provided the cDNA or gDNA that made up the material.

The CDR3 runs to 15 residues. Trimming took 2 bases from V and 0 from J; bases not matched to a gene: 3. Looked up from germline, CDR1 is MNHEY and CDR2 is SVGAGI. This clone was recorded only once. The authors' processing: The authors estimated nucleated cell counts from reference gene primer amplification. Profiled with immunoSEQ multiplex PCR; TCRdb holds only in-frame clones, not every one. The DNA was the basis for D and trimming; V, J and clone size are from that table. Among around 100,000 clones listed, 91% were seen once. The sequencing sample was made of peripheral blood. This sequence joins TRBV6-5 and TRBJ1-1, with 7 bases that match TRBD1. This clonotype originated in a human donor in a cohort sampled during active COVID-19. The DNA for the CDR3 is TGTGCCAGCAGTTACCGGGGACAGTTGAACACTGAAGCTTTCTTT. This encodes CASSYRGQLNTEAFF.